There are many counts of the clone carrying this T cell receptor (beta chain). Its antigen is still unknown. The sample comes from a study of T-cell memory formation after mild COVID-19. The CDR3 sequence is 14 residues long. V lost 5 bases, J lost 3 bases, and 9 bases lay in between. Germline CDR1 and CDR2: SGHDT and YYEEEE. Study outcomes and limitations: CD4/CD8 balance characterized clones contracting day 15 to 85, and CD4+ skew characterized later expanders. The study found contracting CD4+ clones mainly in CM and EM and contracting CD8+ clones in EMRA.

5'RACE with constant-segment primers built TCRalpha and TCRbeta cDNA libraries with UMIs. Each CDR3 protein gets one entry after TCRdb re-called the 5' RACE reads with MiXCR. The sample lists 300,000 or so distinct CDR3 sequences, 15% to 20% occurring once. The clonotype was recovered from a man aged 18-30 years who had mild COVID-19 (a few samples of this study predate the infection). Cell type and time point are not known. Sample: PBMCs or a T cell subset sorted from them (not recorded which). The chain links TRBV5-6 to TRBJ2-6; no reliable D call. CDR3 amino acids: CASRRTGGANVLTF. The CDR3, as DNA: TGTGCCAGCAGACGAACTGGTGGGGCCAACGTCCTGACTTTC.